Following are 9 T cell receptor beta chains from one sample sequenced in a study of cytomegalovirus exposure and HLA in healthy donors. PCR was performed using 60 Vbeta and 13 Jbeta primers. TCRdb's copy holds only in-frame clones and misses some; the assay was immunoSEQ multiplex PCR. Of over 90,000 clones listed, 55% to 80% are singletons. The sequencing input was PBMCs. These receptor sequences come from a human donor in good health.

The V call is TRBV7-5, the J call TRBJ1-1; the tabulated D call, TRBD1, remains unverified against the DNA. TRBV7-5 is a known pseudogene. This CDR3 comprises 16 residues. This CDR3 reads CARSPDRQGLGTEAFF. CDR3 nucleotide sequence: TGTGCCAGAAGCCCCGATCGACAGGGGCTAGGCACTGAAGCTTTCTTT.

Only a few counts were recorded for this clone. The V gene is TRBV5-1, the J gene TRBJ2-5, with 7 nucleotides matching TRBD1. The closer fit of TRBJ2-7 to the DNA end suggests the J call may be wrong. The CDR3 contains 14 residues. Germline V gives CDR1 SGHRS, CDR2 YFSETQ. CDR3: CASRVGPGGYEQYF. CDR3 in DNA: TGCGCCAGCAGAGTCGGGCCAGGGGGCTACGAGCAGTACTTC.

V and J are TRBV5-1 and TRBJ2-7; tentative D call: TRBD2 (5 bases). The CDR3 length is 14 residues. Trimming took off 0 bases at V and 0 bases at J, with 7 bases between the two ends. CDR1 and CDR2 (germline): SGHRS, YFSETQ. The CDR3 sequence: CASSLETSSYEQYF. The CDR3 coding sequence is TGCGCCAGCAGCTTGGAAACTAGCTCCTACGAGCAGTACTTC.

On this clone itself: Other nucleotide sequences in the sample specify the same CDR3. The rearrangement uses TRBV20-1 and TRBJ2-5; D gene unclear. The CDR3 has 10 amino acids. The germline gives CDR1 DFQATT, CDR2 SNEGSKA (reference sequence). With 5 bases removed from V and 5 bases from J, the gap between germline ends came to 6 bases. In DNA form, the CDR3 reads TGCAGTGCTCTCGGTGAGACCCAGTACTTC. Translation gives CSALGETQYF.

This sequence joins TRBV19 and TRBJ1-1, with D hard to call. The CDR3 totals 13 residues. CDR1 and CDR2 from the germline V gene are LNHDA and SQIVND (reference sequence). Trimming removed 0 bases from V and 11 bases from J, with 13 bases in between. CDR3 in DNA: TGTGCCAGTAGTATAGATCTTGCAGAGGATGCTTTCTTT. Encoded protein: CASSIDLAEDAFF.

This clone has more than one count but fewer than ten. Germline and junction disagree at one end, which may indicate a read error. The chain joins TRBV30 to TRBJ1-4; no definite D call. The CDR3 is 14 amino acids. Germline assignment: CDR1 GTSNPN and CDR2 SVGIG (reference sequence). CDR3 DNA: TGTGCCTGGAGTCCTCGAGCAACCAATGAAAAACTGTTTTTT. Protein sequence: CAWSPRATNEKLFF.

The J gene is TRBJ2-2, the V gene TRBV10-1; TRBD2 agrees at 12 bases. The CDR3 covers 14 residues. Trimming cost V 7 bases and J 6 bases; bases outside gene matches: 3. Germline V gene lookup returns CDR1 WNHNN and CDR2 SYGVQD (reference sequence). Written as DNA, the CDR3 is TGCGCCAGCACTAGCGGGAGGGCCCCCGGGGAGCTGTTTTTT. It encodes CASTSGRAPGELFF.

This chain links TRBV18 with TRBJ2-6; maybe TRBD1 (6 bases). Trimming pared 2 bases from V and 4 bases from J, leaving 12 bases between. The CDR3 runs to 16 residues. Per germline, CDR1 KGHSH and CDR2 LQKENI. The CDR3 sequence: CASSPTPGTGANVLTF. The CDR3 bases are TGTGCCAGCTCACCAACCCCGGGGACAGGGGCCAACGTCCTGACTTTC.

This clone showed up just a few times. The chain employs TRBV11-2 and TRBJ2-1; TRBD2 matches 8 bases. CDR1 and CDR2 from the germline V gene are SGHAT and FQNNGV. The CDR3 is made up of 14 amino acids. V was pared by 2 bases and J by 6 bases, with 3 bases of the junction left unmatched. The CDR3 DNA sequence: TGTGCCAGCAGCTTAACTGCGGGAGGCAATGAGCAGTTCTTC. This sequence encodes CASSLTAGGNEQFF.